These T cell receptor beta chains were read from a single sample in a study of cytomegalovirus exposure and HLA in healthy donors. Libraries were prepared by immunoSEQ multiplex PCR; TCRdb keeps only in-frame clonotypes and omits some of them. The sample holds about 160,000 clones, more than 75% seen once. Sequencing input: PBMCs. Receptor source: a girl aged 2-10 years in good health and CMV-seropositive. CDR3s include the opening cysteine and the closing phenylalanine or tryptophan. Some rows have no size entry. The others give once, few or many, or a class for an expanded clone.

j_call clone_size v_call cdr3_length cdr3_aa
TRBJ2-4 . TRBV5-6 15 CASSLQGNAKNIQYF
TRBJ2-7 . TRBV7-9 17 CASSWGGGSASSYEQYF
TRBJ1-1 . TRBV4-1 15 CASSQDRVMNTEAFF
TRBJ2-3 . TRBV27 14 CASSFSGRADTQYF
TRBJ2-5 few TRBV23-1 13 CASSRGHQETQYF
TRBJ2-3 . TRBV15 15 CATATLSGSSHTQYF
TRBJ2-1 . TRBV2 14 CASSARGNYNEQFF
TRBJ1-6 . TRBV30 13 CAAETGGNSPLHF
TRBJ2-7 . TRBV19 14 CASTVAGGSYEQYF
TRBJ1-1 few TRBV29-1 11 CSVGVNTEAFF
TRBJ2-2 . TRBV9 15 CASSSRAGDAGELFF
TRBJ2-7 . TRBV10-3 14 CAISVGSEYYEQYF
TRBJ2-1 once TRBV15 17 CATSRALAGVIENEQFF
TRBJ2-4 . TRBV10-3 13 CAISLQRGNIQYF
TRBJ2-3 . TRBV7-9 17 CASSPDPGLADTDTQYF
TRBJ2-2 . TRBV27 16 CASSDLAALGTGELFF
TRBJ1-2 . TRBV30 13 CAWSSQGTYGYTF
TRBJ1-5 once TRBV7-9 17 CASSLGYTGRGNQPQHF
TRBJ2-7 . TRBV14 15 CASSQARLRGNEQYF
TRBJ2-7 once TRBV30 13 CAWSASGGDEQYF
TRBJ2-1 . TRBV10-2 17 CASSGQGLLTRYNEQFF
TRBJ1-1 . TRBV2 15 CASSEGGTGGTEAFF
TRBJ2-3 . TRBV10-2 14 CASTTGTSTDTQYF
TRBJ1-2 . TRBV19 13 CASRQTGNYGYTF
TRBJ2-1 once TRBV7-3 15 CASSLGSVSYNEQFF
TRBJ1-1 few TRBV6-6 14 CASSLGGWDTEAFF
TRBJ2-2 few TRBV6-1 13 CASRAGWSGELFF